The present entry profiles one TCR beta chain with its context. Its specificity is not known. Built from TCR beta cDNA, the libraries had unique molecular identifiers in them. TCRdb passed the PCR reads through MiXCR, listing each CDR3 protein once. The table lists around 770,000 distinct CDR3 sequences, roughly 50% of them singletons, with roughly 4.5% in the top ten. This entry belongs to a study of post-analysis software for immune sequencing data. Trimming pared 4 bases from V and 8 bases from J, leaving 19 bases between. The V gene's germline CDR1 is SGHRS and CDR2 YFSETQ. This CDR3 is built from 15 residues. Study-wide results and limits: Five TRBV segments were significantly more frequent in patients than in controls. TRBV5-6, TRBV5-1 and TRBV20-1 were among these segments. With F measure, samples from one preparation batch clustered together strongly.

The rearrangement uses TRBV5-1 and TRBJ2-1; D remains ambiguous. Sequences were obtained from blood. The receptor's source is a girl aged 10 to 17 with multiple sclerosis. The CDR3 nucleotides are TGCGCCAGCAGCCCCGTCGGGCGGCCCTCGGATGAGCAGTTCTTC. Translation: CASSPVGRPSDEQFF.